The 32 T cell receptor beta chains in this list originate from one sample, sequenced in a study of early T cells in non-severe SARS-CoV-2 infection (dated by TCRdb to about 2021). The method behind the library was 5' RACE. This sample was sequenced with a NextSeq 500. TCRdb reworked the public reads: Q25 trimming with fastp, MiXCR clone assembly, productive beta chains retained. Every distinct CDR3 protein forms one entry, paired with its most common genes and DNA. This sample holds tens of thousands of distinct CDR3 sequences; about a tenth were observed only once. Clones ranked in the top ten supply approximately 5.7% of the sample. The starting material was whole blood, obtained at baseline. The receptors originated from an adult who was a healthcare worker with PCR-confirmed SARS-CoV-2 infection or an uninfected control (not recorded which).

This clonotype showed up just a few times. The CDR3 here is CASSQAGEQYF. CDR3 DNA: TGCGCCAGCAGCCAAGCTGGCGAGCAGTACTTC. This sequence joins TRBV4-1 and TRBJ2-7; D is undetermined. Germline V lookup: CDR1 MGHRA, CDR2 YSYEKL. This CDR3 has 11 amino acids. Trimming took 1 base from V and 6 from J, leaving 4 bases between them.

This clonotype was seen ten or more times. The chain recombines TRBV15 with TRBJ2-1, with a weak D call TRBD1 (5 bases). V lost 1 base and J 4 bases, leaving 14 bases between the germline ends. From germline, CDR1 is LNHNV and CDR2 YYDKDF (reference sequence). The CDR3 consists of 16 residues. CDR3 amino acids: CATSRGVGQLYNEQFF. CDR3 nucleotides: TGTGCCACCAGCAGAGGGGTGGGGCAGCTATACAATGAGCAGTTCTTC.

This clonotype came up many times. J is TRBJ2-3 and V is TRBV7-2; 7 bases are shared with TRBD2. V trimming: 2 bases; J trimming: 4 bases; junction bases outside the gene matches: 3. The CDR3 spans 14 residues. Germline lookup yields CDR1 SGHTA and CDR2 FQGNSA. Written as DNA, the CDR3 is TGTGCCAGCAGCTTATTAGGGAGGGCAGATACGCAGTATTTT. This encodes CASSLLGRADTQYF.

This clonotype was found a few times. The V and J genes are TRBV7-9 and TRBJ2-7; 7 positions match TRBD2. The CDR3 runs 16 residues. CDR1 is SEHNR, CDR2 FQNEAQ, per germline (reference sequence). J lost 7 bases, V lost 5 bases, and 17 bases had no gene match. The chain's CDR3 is CASSRPYTSESGEQYF. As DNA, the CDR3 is TGTGCCAGCAGCCGACCTTATACTAGCGAGAGCGGGGAGCAGTACTTC.

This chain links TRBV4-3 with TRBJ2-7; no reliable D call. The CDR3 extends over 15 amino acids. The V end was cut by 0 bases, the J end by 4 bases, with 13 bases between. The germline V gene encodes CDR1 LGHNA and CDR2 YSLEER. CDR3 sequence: CASSQDPQGPYEQYF. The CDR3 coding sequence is TGCGCCAGCAGCCAAGATCCCCAAGGCCCATACGAGCAGTACTTC.

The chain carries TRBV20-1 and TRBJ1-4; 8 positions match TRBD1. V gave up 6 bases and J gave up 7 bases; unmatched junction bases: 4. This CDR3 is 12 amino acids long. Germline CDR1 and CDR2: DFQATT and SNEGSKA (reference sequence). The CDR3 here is CSAVDRGEKLFF. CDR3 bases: TGCAGTGCGGTTGACAGGGGTGAAAAACTGTTTTTT.

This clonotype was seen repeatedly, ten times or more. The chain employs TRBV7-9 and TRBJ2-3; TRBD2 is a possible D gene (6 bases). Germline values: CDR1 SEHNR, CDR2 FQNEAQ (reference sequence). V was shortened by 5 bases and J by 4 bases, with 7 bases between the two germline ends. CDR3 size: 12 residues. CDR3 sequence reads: CASSRDSDTQYF. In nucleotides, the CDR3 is TGTGCCAGCAGCCGGGACTCAGATACGCAGTATTTT.

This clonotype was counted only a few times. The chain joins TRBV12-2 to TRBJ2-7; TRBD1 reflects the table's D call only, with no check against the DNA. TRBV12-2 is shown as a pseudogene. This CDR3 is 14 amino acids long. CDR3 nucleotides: TGTGCAAGTCGCCCATTCAGGGACCTCTACGAGCAGTACTTC. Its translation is CASRPFRDLYEQYF.

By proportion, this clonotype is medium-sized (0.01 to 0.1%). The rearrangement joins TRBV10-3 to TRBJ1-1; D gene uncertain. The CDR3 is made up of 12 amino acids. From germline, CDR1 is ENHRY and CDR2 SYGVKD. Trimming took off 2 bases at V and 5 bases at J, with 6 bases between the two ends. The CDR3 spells CAISEGNTEAFF. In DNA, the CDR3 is TGTGCCATCAGTGAGGGGAATACTGAAGCTTTCTTT.

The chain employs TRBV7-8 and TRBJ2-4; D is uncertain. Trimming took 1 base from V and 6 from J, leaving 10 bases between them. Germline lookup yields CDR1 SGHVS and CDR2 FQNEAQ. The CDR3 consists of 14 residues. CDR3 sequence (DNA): TGTGCCAGCAGCTTAGGTACAGAAGGAAACATTCAGTACTTC. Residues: CASSLGTEGNIQYF.

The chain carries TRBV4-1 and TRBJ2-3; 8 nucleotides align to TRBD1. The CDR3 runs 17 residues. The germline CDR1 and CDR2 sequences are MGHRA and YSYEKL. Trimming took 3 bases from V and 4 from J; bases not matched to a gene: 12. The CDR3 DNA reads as TGCGCCAGCAGCCAGGCTGGACAGGGAGGTTATGCAGATACGCAGTATTTT. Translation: CASSQAGQGGYADTQYF.

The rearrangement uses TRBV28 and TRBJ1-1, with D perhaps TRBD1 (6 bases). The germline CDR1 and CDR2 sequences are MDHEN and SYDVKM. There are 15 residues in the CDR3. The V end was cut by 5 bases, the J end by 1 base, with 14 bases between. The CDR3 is CASSLGDRKNTEAFF. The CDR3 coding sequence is TGTGCCAGCAGTCTGGGCGACAGGAAGAACACTGAAGCTTTCTTT. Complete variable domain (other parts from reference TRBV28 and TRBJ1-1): DVKVTQSSRYLVKRTGEKVFLECVQDMDHENMFWYRQDPGLGLRLIYFSYDVKMKEKGDIPEGYSVSREKKERFSLILESASTNQTSMYLCASSLGDRKNTEAFFGQGTRLTVV.

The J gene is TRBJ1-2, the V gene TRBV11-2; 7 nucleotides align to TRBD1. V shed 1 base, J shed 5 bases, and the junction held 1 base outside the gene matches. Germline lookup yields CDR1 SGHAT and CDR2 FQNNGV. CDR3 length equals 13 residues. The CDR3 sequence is CASSLAGGYGYTF. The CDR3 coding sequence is TGTGCCAGCAGCTTAGCAGGGGGGTATGGCTACACCTTC.

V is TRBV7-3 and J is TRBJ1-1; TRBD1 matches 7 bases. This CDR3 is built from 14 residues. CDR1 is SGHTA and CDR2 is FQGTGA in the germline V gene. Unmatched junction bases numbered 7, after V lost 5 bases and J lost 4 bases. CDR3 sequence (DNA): TGTGCCAGCAGCCTTCGACAGGGACGCACTGAAGCTTTCTTT. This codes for CASSLRQGRTEAFF.

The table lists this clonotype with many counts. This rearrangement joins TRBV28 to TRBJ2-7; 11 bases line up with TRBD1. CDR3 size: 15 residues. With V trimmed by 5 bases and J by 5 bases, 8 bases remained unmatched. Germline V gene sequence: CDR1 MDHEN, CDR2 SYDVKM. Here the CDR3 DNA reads TGTGCCAGCAGTCTGATCCCGGGACAGGGGGACGAGCAGTACTTC. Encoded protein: CASSLIPGQGDEQYF.

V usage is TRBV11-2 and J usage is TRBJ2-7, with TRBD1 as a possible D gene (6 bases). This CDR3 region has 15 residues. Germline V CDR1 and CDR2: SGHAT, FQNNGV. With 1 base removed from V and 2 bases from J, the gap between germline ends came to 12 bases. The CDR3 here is CASSLGHRAAYEQYF. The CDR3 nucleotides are TGTGCCAGCAGCTTAGGCCACAGGGCCGCCTACGAGCAGTACTTC.

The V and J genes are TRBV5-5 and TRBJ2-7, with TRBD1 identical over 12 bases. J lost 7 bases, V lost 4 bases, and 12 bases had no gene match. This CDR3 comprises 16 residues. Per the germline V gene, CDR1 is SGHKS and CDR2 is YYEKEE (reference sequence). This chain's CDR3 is CASSHEPGQGAREQYF. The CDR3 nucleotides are TGTGCCAGCAGCCACGAACCGGGACAGGGGGCAAGGGAGCAGTACTTC.

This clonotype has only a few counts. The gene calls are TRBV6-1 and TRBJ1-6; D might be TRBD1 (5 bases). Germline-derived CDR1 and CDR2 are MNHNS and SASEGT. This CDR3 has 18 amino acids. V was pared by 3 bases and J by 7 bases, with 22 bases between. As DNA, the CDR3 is TGTGCCAGCAGTGATTGGGACCCGTGGGCTCGCTCCAATTCACCCCTCCACTTT. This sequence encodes CASSDWDPWARSNSPLHF.

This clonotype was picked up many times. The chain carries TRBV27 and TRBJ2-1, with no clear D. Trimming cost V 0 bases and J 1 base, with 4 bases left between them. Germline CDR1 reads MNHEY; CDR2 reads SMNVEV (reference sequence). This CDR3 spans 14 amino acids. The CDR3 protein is CASSLSGSYNEQFF. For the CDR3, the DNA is TGTGCCAGCAGTTTATCGGGTTCCTACAATGAGCAGTTCTTC.

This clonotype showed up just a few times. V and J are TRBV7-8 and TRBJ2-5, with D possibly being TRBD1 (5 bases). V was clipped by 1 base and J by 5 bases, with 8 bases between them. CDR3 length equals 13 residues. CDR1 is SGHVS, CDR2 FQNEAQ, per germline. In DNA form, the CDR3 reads TGTGCCAGCAGCTTAGGACAGTGGGAGACCCAGTACTTC. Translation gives CASSLGQWETQYF. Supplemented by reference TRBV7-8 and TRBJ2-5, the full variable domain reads GAGVSQSPRYKVAKRGQDVALRCDPISGHVSLFWYQQALGQGPEFLTYFQNEAQLDKSGLPSDRFFAERPEGSVSTLKIQRTQQEDSAVYLCASSLGQWETQYFGPGTRLLVL.

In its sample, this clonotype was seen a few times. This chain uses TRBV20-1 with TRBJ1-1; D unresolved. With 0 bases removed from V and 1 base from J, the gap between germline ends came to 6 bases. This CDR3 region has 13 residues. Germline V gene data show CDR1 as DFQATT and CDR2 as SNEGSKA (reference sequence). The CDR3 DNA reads TGCAGTGCTAGAGATAAGACGAACACTGAAGCTTTCTTT. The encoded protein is CSARDKTNTEAFF.

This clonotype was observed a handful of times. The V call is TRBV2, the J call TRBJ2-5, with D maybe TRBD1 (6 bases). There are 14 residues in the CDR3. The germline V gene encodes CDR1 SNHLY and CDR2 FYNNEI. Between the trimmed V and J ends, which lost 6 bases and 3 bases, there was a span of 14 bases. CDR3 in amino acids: CASSTTGRKETQYF. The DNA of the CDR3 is TGTGCCAGCAGCACTACAGGGCGAAAAGAGACCCAGTACTTC.

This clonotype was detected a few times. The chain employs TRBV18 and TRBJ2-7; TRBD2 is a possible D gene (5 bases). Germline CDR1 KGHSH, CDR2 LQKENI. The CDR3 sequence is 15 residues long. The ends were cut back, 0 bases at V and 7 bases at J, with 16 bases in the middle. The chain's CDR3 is CASSPPNSSPGEQYF. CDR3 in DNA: TGTGCCAGCTCACCACCAAATTCCTCTCCGGGGGAGCAGTACTTC.

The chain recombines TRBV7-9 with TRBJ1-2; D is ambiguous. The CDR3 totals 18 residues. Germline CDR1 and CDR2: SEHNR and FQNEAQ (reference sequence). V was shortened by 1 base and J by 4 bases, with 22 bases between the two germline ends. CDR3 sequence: CASSLVSLWERKVYGYTF. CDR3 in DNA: TGTGCCAGCAGCTTAGTCTCATTATGGGAGCGCAAAGTCTATGGCTACACCTTC.

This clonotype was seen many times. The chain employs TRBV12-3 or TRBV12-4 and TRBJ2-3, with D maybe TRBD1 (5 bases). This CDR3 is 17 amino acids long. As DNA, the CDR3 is TGTGAGGGGCAAGTCCAGAAGGAAAGGCCTGTCGGAGATACGCAGTATTTT. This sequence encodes CEGQVQKERPVGDTQYF.

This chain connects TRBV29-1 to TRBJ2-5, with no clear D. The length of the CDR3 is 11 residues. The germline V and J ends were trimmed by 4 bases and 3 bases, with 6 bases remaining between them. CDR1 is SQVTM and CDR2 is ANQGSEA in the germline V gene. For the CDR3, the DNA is TGCAGCGTTGCAGAGAAAGAGACCCAGTACTTC. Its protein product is CSVAEKETQYF.

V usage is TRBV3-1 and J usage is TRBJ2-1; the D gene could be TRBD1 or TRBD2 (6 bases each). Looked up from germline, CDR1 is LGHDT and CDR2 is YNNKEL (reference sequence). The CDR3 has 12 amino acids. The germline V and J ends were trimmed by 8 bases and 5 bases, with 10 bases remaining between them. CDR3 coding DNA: TGTGCCAGCCGGGGGCAGCACAATGAGCAGTTCTTC. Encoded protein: CASRGQHNEQFF.

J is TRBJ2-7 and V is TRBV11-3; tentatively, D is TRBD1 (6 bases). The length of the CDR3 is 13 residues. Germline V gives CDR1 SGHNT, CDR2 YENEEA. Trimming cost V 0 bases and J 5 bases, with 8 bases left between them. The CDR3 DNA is TGTGCCAGCAGCTTAGATCCAGGGGACGAGCAGTACTTC. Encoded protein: CASSLDPGDEQYF.

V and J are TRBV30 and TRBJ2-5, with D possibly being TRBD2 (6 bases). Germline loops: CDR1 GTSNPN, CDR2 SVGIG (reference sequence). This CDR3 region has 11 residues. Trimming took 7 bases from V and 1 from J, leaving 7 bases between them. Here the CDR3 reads CASSVQETQYF. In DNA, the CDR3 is TGTGCCTCTAGCGTCCAAGAGACCCAGTACTTC.

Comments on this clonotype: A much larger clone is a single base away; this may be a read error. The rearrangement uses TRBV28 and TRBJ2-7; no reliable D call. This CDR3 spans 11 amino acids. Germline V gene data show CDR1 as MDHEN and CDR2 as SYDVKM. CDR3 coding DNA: TGTGCCAACAGTTCCCCCGACGAGCAGTACTTC. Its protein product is CANSSPDEQYF.

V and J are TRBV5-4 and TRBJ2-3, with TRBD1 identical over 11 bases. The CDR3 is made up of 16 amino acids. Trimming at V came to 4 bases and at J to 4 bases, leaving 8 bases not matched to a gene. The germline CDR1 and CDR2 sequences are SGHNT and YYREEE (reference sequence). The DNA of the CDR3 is TGTGCCAGCAGCCGCCGGGACAGGGGGTCGTCAGATACGCAGTATTTT. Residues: CASSRRDRGSSDTQYF.

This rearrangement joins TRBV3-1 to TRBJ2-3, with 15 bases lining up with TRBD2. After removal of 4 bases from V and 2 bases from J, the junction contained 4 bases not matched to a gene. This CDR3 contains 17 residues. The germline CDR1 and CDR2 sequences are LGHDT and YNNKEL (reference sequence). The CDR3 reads CASSRRTSGRVTDTQYF. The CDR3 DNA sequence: TGTGCCAGCAGCCGCCGGACTAGCGGGAGGGTCACAGATACGCAGTATTTT.